This T cell receptor beta chain stems from a study of blood T cell repertoires in COVID-19. About the study: In each case, the material was cDNA or gDNA derived from T cells, B-cell-depleted T cells, or PBMCs.

Libraries were prepared by immunoSEQ multiplex PCR; TCRdb keeps only in-frame clonotypes and omits some of them. The repertoire has around 250,000 clones, almost 90% of them found once; the top ten carry about 2%. To note about this clone: Additional DNA sequences in this sample encode the identical CDR3.

From germline, CDR1 is SGHRS and CDR2 YFSETQ. The ends were cut back, 4 bases at V and 1 base at J, with 8 bases in the middle. The CDR3 is made up of 13 amino acids. The sequencing sample was made of peripheral blood. The chain is built from TRBV5-1 and TRBJ2-5; possible D gene TRBD1, 5 bases. The receptor comes from a woman aged 55-70 years with COVID-19, enrolled during active disease. The CDR3 bases are TGCGCCAGCAGCCTAGGGGCCCAAGAGACCCAGTACTTC. Amino acids: CASSLGAQETQYF. Variable domain in full (rest from reference TRBV5-1 and TRBJ2-5): KAGVTQTPRYLIKTRGQQVTLSCSPISGHRSVSWYQQTPGQGLQFLFEYFSETQRNKGNFPGRFSGRQFSNSRSEMNVSTLELGDSALYLCASSLGAQETQYFGPGTRLLVL.